This T cell receptor (beta chain) was retrieved from a study of blood T cell repertoires in COVID-19. Across the whole study: Samples came from the United States, Italy and Spain, spanning acute and convalescent COVID-19. Nucleic acid was either cDNA or gDNA, and it came from T cells, B-cell-depleted T cells, or PBMCs.

How the authors handled the data: Counts of nucleated cells, estimated from reference gene primer amplification, were obtained. Using immunoSEQ multiplex PCR, the repertoire was profiled, and TCRdb retains in-frame clones only, with some absent. V and J calls and clone size are as listed in that table; D and trimming were resolved from the DNA. The repertoire holds more than 80,000 clones, with 70% to 85% as singletons. The V gene's germline CDR1 is LNHDA and CDR2 SQIVND (reference sequence). The CDR3 is 16 amino acids. V trimming: 4 bases; J trimming: 5 bases; junction bases outside the gene matches: 9.

The specimen was peripheral blood. The chain has TRBV19 and TRBJ2-5; TRBD1 agrees at 11 bases. This clonotype was sampled from a woman aged 60-75 years in a cohort sampled during active or convalescent COVID-19. CDR3 residues: CASSTRTGTGGETQYF. The CDR3 DNA follows: TGTGCCAGTAGTACCCGGACCGGGACAGGGGGGGAGACCCAGTACTTC.